This T cell receptor (beta chain) was identified during a study of shared clonotypes between healthy human individuals. The CDR3 covers 16 residues. Details on this clone: Its cognate antigen is unknown.

Each replicate PCR on the sorted subsets used around 200 ng DNA (around 30,000 T cell genomes). Sequenced by immunoSEQ multiplex PCR; TCRdb stores in-frame clones only, minus some. Of over 2 million clones in the sample, roughly 95% were seen once. Terminally differentiated effector memory CD45RA+ cells were left out of the naive CD8 fraction, which was CD45RO-negative and positively selected for CCR7. Regarding the study as a whole: On the whole, naive subsets had larger estimated richness than memory subsets had. Between several donors, naive CD4 clonotypes were shared at a level of about 5%. Clonotype sharing among donors was thought likely to change with sequencing depth.

Sequencing was performed on naive CD8+ T cells sorted from blood. The rearrangement joins TRBV21-1 to TRBJ2-7; the D call of TRBD2 is as the table states it, not checked on the DNA. TRBV21-1 corresponds to a pseudogene. This clonotype originated in a man aged 18 to 30 in good health. Here the CDR3 reads CASSKVQTSLRYEQYF. The CDR3 DNA is TGTGCCAGCAGCAAAGTTCAGACTAGCCTTCGGTACGAGCAGTACTTC.